One and the same sample provided the 4 T cell receptor beta chains below, sequenced in a study of shared clonotypes between healthy human individuals. Sequencing used immunoSEQ multiplex PCR; TCRdb keeps in-frame clones, though not all of them. The sample consists of fewer than 150,000 clones, around 73% of them appearing once. The specimen sequenced was memory CD8+ T cells sorted from blood. The subset was: CD45RO+ cells pooled with CCR7-negative TemRA cells. The receptor set was obtained from a woman under 40 in good health.

This clone was counted a few times. The V call is TRBV27, the J call TRBJ2-7, with TRBD1 as a possible D gene (6 bases). The V end was cut by 5 bases, the J end by 1 base, with 9 bases between. From germline, CDR1 is MNHEY and CDR2 SMNVEV (reference sequence). The CDR3 covers 13 residues. CDR3 sequence: CASSIQGSYEQYF. The DNA of the CDR3 is TGTGCCAGCAGTATACAGGGTTCCTACGAGCAGTACTTC.

As regards this clone: One junction end does not reproduce the germline sequence, and a read error may be involved. The chain joins TRBV4-1 to TRBJ2-7; 7 bases map to TRBD2. The germline gives CDR1 MGHRA, CDR2 YSYEKL. The CDR3 is 13 residues long. CDR3 DNA: TGTGCCAGCAGCGACCTAGCGGACTACGAGCAGTACTTC. Its protein is CASSDLADYEQYF.

The chain carries TRBV2 and TRBJ2-7, with TRBD2 identical over 11 bases. From germline, CDR1 is SNHLY and CDR2 FYNNEI. V trimming: 4 bases; J trimming: 6 bases; junction bases outside the gene matches: 8. This CDR3 is 15 amino acids long. Here the CDR3 reads CASSGQLAGGAEQYF. Here the CDR3 DNA reads TGTGCCAGCAGTGGTCAGTTAGCGGGAGGGGCCGAGCAGTACTTC.

This chain links TRBV5-1 with TRBJ2-1; D is ambiguous. V gave up 0 bases and J gave up 0 bases, with 19 bases separating them. From germline, CDR1 is SGHRS and CDR2 YFSETQ. The CDR3 consists of 19 residues. CDR3 protein: CASSLVVARVPSSYNEQFF. For the CDR3, the DNA is TGCGCCAGCAGCTTGGTTGTGGCCAGAGTACCGAGCTCCTACAATGAGCAGTTCTTC.